This T cell receptor beta chain was retrieved from a study of sequential checkpoint blockade in melanoma (dated by TCRdb to about 2019). In the study overall: Patients were randomized 1:1 to first-line nivolumab followed by ipilimumab (arm A) or ipilimumab followed by nivolumab (arm B). Maintenance nivolumab was given following each of the two trial sequences. Points the paper makes about the study in general: The model for predicting response that combines TCR metrics with mutation burden needs to be validated in larger, independent patient cohorts.

Explained via the paper, the treatment or condition label denotes: randomized to nivolumab then ipilimumab (arm A) or the reverse (arm B). Prior DNA-damaging chemotherapy had not been received by any trial patient. Thawed PBMCs were sorted on a FACS Aria II flow cytometer to isolate live CD3+CD8+ cells negative for CD19 and CD56. Samples were obtained from patients with melanoma enrolled in CheckMate 064, a randomized, open-label phase II trial of sequential checkpoint blockade. Leukapheresis was used to collect peripheral blood mononuclear cells, which were then purified with Ficoll-Paque and frozen in human serum with about 9.5% DMSO. Immediately after sorting, the purity of sorted blood CD3+CD8+ cells was verified to be >98%, after which DNA was extracted. TCRbeta CDR3 regions were immunosequenced from genomic DNA with the immunoSEQ Assay. Prior to high-throughput sequencing, genomic DNA was amplified by bias-controlled multiplex PCR. The source study handled its data this way. To quantify the absolute abundance of each unique TCRbeta CDR3 region, the sequences were collapsed and filtered. Clonality was defined as 1 minus Pielou's evenness and was calculated using productive rearrangements only. Clones with significantly greater frequencies in on-treatment versus baseline samples were identified using a previously published method. Drawn from immuneACCESS, this table holds only the in-frame rearrangements with V and J called that TCRdb kept. Clones are partly lost; checked studies trace under half to an unresolved V gene and leave the rest unexplained. V, J and clone size are taken as reported in that table, and D and trimming were inferred from the DNA itself. This sample lists more than 15,000 clones; 70% were detected once. Together, the top ten hold more than 9.5% of the sample.

Comments on this clone: This clone's antigen is unknown. The input lacks base qualities; no much larger clone sits a single base away.

This sequence was found in a human donor with melanoma. The material sequenced was CD8+ T cells sorted from blood (inferred from file names), taken from a patient given nivolumab and ipilimumab in sequence.

The DNA sequence follows: TGTGCCAGCAGACTAGTGGCCGGGGGGCGGTATGACGAGCAGTACTTC. Translated, it gives CASRLVAGGRYDEQYF. Recombination linked TRBV28 to TRBJ2-7; the D gene is perhaps TRBD2, on 7 matching bases. Taken from the germline V gene, the CDR1 and CDR2 loops are MDHEN and SYDVKM. V lost 6 bases and J lost 5 bases; the stretch between them is 23 bases long. Spanning cysteine to phenylalanine, the CDR3 consists of 16 amino acids. The only DNA kept is the CDR3, 48 bases in frame from the first base.